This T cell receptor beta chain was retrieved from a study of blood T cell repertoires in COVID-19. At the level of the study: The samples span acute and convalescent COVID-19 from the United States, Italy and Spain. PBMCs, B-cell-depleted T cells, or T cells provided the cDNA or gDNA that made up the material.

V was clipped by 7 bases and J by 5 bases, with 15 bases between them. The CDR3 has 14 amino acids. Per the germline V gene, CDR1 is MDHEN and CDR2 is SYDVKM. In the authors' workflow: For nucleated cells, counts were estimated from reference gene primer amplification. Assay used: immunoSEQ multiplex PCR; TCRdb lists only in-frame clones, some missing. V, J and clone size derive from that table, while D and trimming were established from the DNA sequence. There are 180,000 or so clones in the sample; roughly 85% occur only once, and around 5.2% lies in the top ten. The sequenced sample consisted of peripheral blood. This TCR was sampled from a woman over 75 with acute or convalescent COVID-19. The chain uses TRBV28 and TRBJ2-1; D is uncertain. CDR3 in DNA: TGTGCCAGCACTACCTCCCAAGGAGACAATGAGCAGTTCTTC. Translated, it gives CASTTSQGDNEQFF.